Following are 23 T cell receptor beta chains from one sample sequenced in a study of T-cell reconstitution after alpha-beta-depleted transplantation in children. Unique molecular identifiers were used to barcode this TCRbeta library. TCRdb analysed the PCR reads with MiXCR anew, one entry per CDR3 protein. The repertoire includes approximately 1,000,000 distinct CDR3 sequences, about 30% of them detected once, and about 28% sits in the top ten. The input for sequencing was PBMCs, mostly from graft donor cells, taken 360 days after TCRalphabeta/CD19-depleted stem cell transplant. These receptors all come from a boy in the first two years of life who had a stem cell transplant for SCID, so the T cells may come from the graft donor.

This clonotype turned up a few times. The chain has TRBV27 and TRBJ1-1; 7 nucleotides align to TRBD1. Germline V gene sequence: CDR1 MNHEY, CDR2 SMNVEV (reference sequence). After removal of 3 bases from V and 4 bases from J, the junction contained 11 bases not matched to a gene. The CDR3 length is 16 residues. The CDR3 bases are TGTGCCAGCAGTTTCCGTCTTGCAGGGGGGGGCACTGAAGCTTTCTTT. Its translation: CASSFRLAGGGTEAFF.

This clonotype has a count of ten or more. The J gene is TRBJ1-1, the V gene TRBV12-3 or TRBV12-4; TRBD1 might be the D (5 bases). The CDR3 consists of 17 residues. Trimming removed 5 bases from V and 0 bases from J, with 19 bases in between. The CDR3 region has the DNA TGTGCCAGCAGTCCTTATCTGGACACCACCTTGAACACTGAAGCTTTCTTT. Amino acid sequence: CASSPYLDTTLNTEAFF.

The chain carries TRBV5-1 and TRBJ2-3; 10 nucleotides agree with TRBD2. The CDR3 totals 15 residues. J lost 5 bases, V lost 0 bases, and 3 bases had no gene match. Germline V gene sequence: CDR1 SGHRS, CDR2 YFSETQ. CDR3 loop: CASSLGTSGRDTQYF. CDR3 sequence (DNA): TGCGCCAGCAGCTTGGGGACTAGCGGTAGAGATACGCAGTATTTT.

In this sample, this clonotype turned up a few times. The gene calls are TRBV29-1 and TRBJ1-2; possible D gene TRBD1, 5 bases. Trimming left V 6 bases short and J 0 bases short, with 17 bases between. The CDR3 runs 15 residues. The germline CDR1 and CDR2 sequences are SQVTM and ANQGSEA. This CDR3 is CSVNRRDSPNYGYTF. CDR3 DNA sequence: TGCAGCGTGAATCGAAGGGACTCTCCTAACTATGGCTACACCTTC.

The chain is built from TRBV3-1 and TRBJ2-1, with a possible D match to TRBD2 (6 bases). CDR1 LGHDT and CDR2 YNNKEL come from the germline V gene (reference sequence). V lost 2 bases to trimming and J lost 4 bases, with 15 bases between them. The CDR3 totals 16 residues. The CDR3: CASSQSLAHGYNEQFF. The CDR3 bases are TGTGCCAGCAGCCAATCGCTAGCGCATGGGTACAATGAGCAGTTCTTC.

The V gene is TRBV30, the J gene TRBJ1-2, with D unclear. Per the germline V gene, CDR1 is GTSNPN and CDR2 is SVGIG (reference sequence). V gave up 4 bases and J gave up 8 bases, with 17 bases separating them. The CDR3 spans 13 residues. CDR3 amino acids: CAWNYRTGFGYTF. DNA of the CDR3: TGTGCCTGGAACTATCGGACGGGTTTCGGCTACACCTTC.

This rearrangement joins TRBV20-1 to TRBJ1-1, with D tentatively TRBD1 (6 bases). Trimming shortened V by 0 bases and J by 4 bases, and 15 bases separated the two germline ends. CDR1 is DFQATT, CDR2 SNEGSKA, per germline (reference sequence). This CDR3 region has 15 residues. CDR3 DNA: TGCAGTGCTAGAGATAAAGGGGGAGTCAGCACTGAAGCTTTCTTT. This translates into CSARDKGGVSTEAFF.

This clonotype has a handful of counts. This rearrangement joins TRBV29-1 to TRBJ1-1; D gene unclear. V was shortened by 4 bases and J by 0 bases, with 9 bases between the two germline ends. The germline CDR1 and CDR2 sequences are SQVTM and ANQGSEA. This CDR3 is built from 13 residues. The CDR3 here is CSVGARVNTEAFF. The CDR3, as DNA: TGCAGCGTTGGTGCCAGAGTGAACACTGAAGCTTTCTTT.

The genes are TRBV20-1 and TRBJ2-7; unclear D gene. The CDR3 is 13 amino acids. Trimming shortened V by 0 bases and J by 4 bases, and 10 bases separated the two germline ends. Germline V gene sequence: CDR1 DFQATT, CDR2 SNEGSKA (reference sequence). The chain's CDR3 is CSAREFTSYEQYF. The CDR3 coding sequence is TGCAGTGCTAGAGAGTTTACTTCGTACGAGCAGTACTTC.

This clonotype was found a few times. The rearrangement joins TRBV29-1 to TRBJ1-1; maybe TRBD1 (5 bases). CDR3 size: 11 residues. V was shortened by 6 bases and J by 0 bases, with 5 bases between the two germline ends. CDR1 SQVTM and CDR2 ANQGSEA come from the germline V gene. This CDR3 reads CSVTVNTEAFF. CDR3 DNA: TGCAGCGTGACAGTGAACACTGAAGCTTTCTTT.

In nucleotides, the CDR3 is TGCGCCAGCAGCTTGGTGGGGATGGAAGGCTACACCTTC. Protein: CASSLVGMEGYTF. The chain carries TRBV5-1 and TRBJ1-2; D not resolved. Trimming pared 0 bases from V and 8 bases from J, leaving 11 bases between. The CDR3 is 13 residues long. Germline V gene sequence: CDR1 SGHRS, CDR2 YFSETQ.

This chain uses TRBV7-2 with TRBJ1-1, with 7 bases identical to TRBD1. The V gene's germline CDR1 is SGHTA and CDR2 FQGNSA. Losses at the gene ends were 3 bases for V and 1 base for J; bases not matched to a gene: 2. The CDR3 has 14 residues. The CDR3 DNA sequence: TGTGCCAGCAGCTTTGCAGGGGGGAACACTGAAGCTTTCTTT. Protein product: CASSFAGGNTEAFF. The variable domain in full, completed from reference TRBV7-2 and TRBJ1-1, reads GAGVSQSPSNKVTEKGKDVELRCDPISGHTALYWYRQSLGQGLEFLIYFQGNSAPDKSGLPSDRFSAERTGGSVSTLTIQRTQQEDSAVYLCASSFAGGNTEAFFGQGTRLTVV.

This clonotype has more than one count but fewer than ten. This rearrangement joins TRBV7-2 to TRBJ2-1; 8 nucleotides align to TRBD2. This CDR3 region has 16 residues. V dropped 5 bases and J dropped 3; count of bases not matched to a gene: 9. Looked up from germline, CDR1 is SGHTA and CDR2 is FQGNSA. Written as DNA, the CDR3 is TGTGCCAGCAGCCCCAGTGGGCGGGGGGTCTACAATGAGCAGTTCTTC. Its protein is CASSPSGRGVYNEQFF.

This chain joins TRBV30 and TRBJ1-1, with D possibly being TRBD1 (5 bases). V lost 1 base, J lost 1 base, and 16 bases lay in between. CDR1 is GTSNPN, CDR2 SVGIG, per germline (reference sequence). The CDR3 has 16 amino acids. The chain's CDR3 is CAWSAPSKGRNTEAFF. CDR3 in DNA: TGTGCCTGGAGTGCCCCATCCAAGGGGAGGAACACTGAAGCTTTCTTT.

The genes are TRBV13 and TRBJ1-3; TRBD1 matches at 8 bases. The CDR3 length is 16 residues. Per germline, CDR1 PRHDT and CDR2 FYEKMQ (reference sequence). V gave up 4 bases and J gave up 4 bases; unmatched junction bases: 9. The CDR3 bases are TGTGCCAGCAGCTCCCTAGGGGGGACAGGCGGAAACACCATATATTTT. This codes for CASSSLGGTGGNTIYF. The whole variable domain, filled in from reference TRBV13 and TRBJ1-3, reads AAGVIQSPRHLIKEKRETATLKCYPIPRHDTVYWYQQGPGQDPQFLISFYEKMQSDKGSIPDRFSAQQFSDYHSELNMSSLELGDSALYFCASSSLGGTGGNTIYFGEGSWLTVV.

This chain uses TRBV24-1 with TRBJ1-5; 7 bases align to TRBD1. The V gene end was trimmed by 3 bases and the J gene end by 6 bases; junction bases not matched to a gene: 1. The CDR3 has 13 residues. Germline loops: CDR1 KGHDR, CDR2 SFDVKD. This CDR3 reads CATSDRDSQPQHF. The CDR3 nucleotides are TGTGCCACCAGTGATCGGGACAGTCAGCCCCAGCATTTT.

For this clonotype: Germline is not matched at one junction end, which may reflect a read error. The rearrangement uses TRBV4-1 and TRBJ2-7, with 10 positions matching TRBD2. Per the germline V gene, CDR1 is MGHRA and CDR2 is YSYEKL. CDR3 length: 17 residues. The chain's CDR3 is CASSQGGLAGVPYEQYF. CDR3 coding DNA: TGCGCCAGCAGTCAAGGGGGGCTAGCGGGGGTCCCATACGAGCAGTACTTC.

This clonotype was seen a handful of times. V and J are TRBV20-1 and TRBJ2-5; 7 bases agree with TRBD1. This CDR3 region has 13 residues. Germline V CDR1 and CDR2: DFQATT, SNEGSKA (reference sequence). V lost 6 bases and J lost 2; bases outside the gene matches: 6. The CDR3 loop reads CSARTGRQETQYF. The DNA for the CDR3 is TGCAGTGCAAGGACAGGCCGGCAAGAGACCCAGTACTTC.

The rearrangement links TRBV4-1 to TRBJ1-1; 8 nucleotides agree with TRBD1. CDR1 and CDR2 (germline): MGHRA, YSYEKL. The CDR3 totals 15 residues. The ends lost 1 base at V and 1 base at J; junction bases unmatched: 2. Here the CDR3 DNA reads TGCGCCAGCAGCCAAGCACAGGGGGAGAACACTGAAGCTTTCTTT. Protein product: CASSQAQGENTEAFF.

V and J are TRBV20-1 and TRBJ1-2; perhaps TRBD1 as D (6 bases). This CDR3 is 15 amino acids long. V was trimmed by 0 bases and J by 8 bases, leaving 19 bases between them. Germline V gene data show CDR1 as DFQATT and CDR2 as SNEGSKA (reference sequence). CDR3 sequence reads: CSARDPRLPTGGYTF. For the CDR3, the DNA is TGCAGTGCTAGAGATCCGCGGCTTCCGACAGGAGGCTACACCTTC.

This chain links TRBV19 with TRBJ2-7; D is ambiguous. This CDR3 is 15 amino acids long. Germline V CDR1 and CDR2: LNHDA, SQIVND (reference sequence). V lost 0 bases and J lost 2, with 11 bases in between. CDR3 loop: CASSIDLGPPYEQYF. The CDR3 bases are TGTGCCAGTAGTATAGATCTTGGGCCTCCCTACGAGCAGTACTTC.

The CDR3 DNA reads as TGCAGCACCGGACAGGGCTACGAGCAGTACTTC. This gives the protein CSTGQGYEQYF. The chain joins TRBV29-1 to TRBJ2-7; TRBD1 agrees at 8 bases. CDR3 length: 11 residues. Unmatched junction bases numbered 3, after V lost 8 bases and J lost 3 bases. Germline assignment: CDR1 SQVTM and CDR2 ANQGSEA.

The CDR3 DNA reads as TGTGCCAGCAGCCAGACACACCACTACGAGCAGTACTTC. Encoded protein: CASSQTHHYEQYF. This chain links TRBV5-6 with TRBJ2-7, with no clear D. CDR3 length: 13 amino acids. Germline loops: CDR1 SGHDT, CDR2 YYEEEE. The V and J ends lost 4 bases and 3 bases respectively, with 11 bases between them.